The next 31 T cell receptor beta chains were all read from a single sample in a study of cytomegalovirus exposure and HLA in healthy donors (dated by TCRdb to 2015 to 2018). Library preparation employed the immunoSEQ multiplex PCR assay. A mixture of 60 forward primers for TCR Vbeta segments and 13 reverse primers for TCR Jbeta segments was used in the multiplex PCR. The table was pulled from immuneACCESS by TCRdb, which kept in-frame rearrangements only. Such tables lose some clones; where checked, under half of the loss comes from unresolved V genes, and the rest has no known cause. The sample table shows about 89,000 clones, and 75% to 90% are seen once. The ten largest clones add up to 7.4% of the sample. The sample taken for sequencing was PBMCs. All receptors derive from a man aged 35 to 55 in good health and CMV-seropositive.

This chain joins TRBV6-1 and TRBJ1-2; unclear D gene. V was pared by 6 bases and J by 2 bases, with 10 bases between. Germline V CDR1 and CDR2: MNHNS, SASEGT. This CDR3 has 13 residues. Written as DNA, the CDR3 is TGTGCCAGCAGGGGAACGGGGAACTATGGCTACACCTTC. It encodes CASRGTGNYGYTF.

The V and J genes are TRBV19 and TRBJ2-5; TRBD2 matches 7 bases. V was clipped by 1 base and J by 4 bases; unmatched bases: 9. CDR3 size: 16 residues. Germline assignment: CDR1 LNHDA and CDR2 SQIVND (reference sequence). CDR3: CASSIGGTTFGETQYF. The DNA of the CDR3 is TGTGCCAGTAGTATAGGGGGGACTACATTTGGAGAGACCCAGTACTTC. Full variable domain (remainder filled in from reference TRBV19 and TRBJ2-5): DGGITQSPKYLFRKEGQNVTLSCEQNLNHDAMYWYRQDPGQGLRLIYYSQIVNDFQKGDIAEGYSVSREKKESFPLTVTSAQKNPTAFYLCASSIGGTTFGETQYFGPGTRLLVL.

This chain uses TRBV19 with TRBJ2-5; possible D gene TRBD2, 7 bases. The DNA end is more similar to TRBJ2-7, so the J call may be wrong. The CDR3 extends over 14 amino acids. The germline CDR1 and CDR2 sequences are LNHDA and SQIVND (reference sequence). CDR3 DNA: TGTGCCAGAGTAGGCGGGGGCCGTACCTACGAGCAGTACTTC. This translates into CARVGGGRTYEQYF.

This clone has only one observation. V gene TRBV21-1 combines with J gene TRBJ2-2; the table gives TRBD1 as D, unverified against the DNA. TRBV21-1 is a pseudogene locus. The CDR3 contains 14 residues. The CDR3: CASRRTGETGELFF. Written as DNA, the CDR3 is TGTGCCAGCAGACGGACAGGGGAGACCGGGGAGCTGTTTTTT.

The gene calls are TRBV2 and TRBJ2-1, with D unresolved. V lost 8 bases to trimming and J lost 6 bases, with 11 bases between them. This CDR3 contains 12 residues. CDR1 SNHLY and CDR2 FYNNEI come from the germline V gene. CDR3 sequence reads: CASRLFANEQFF. Here the CDR3 DNA reads TGTGCCAGCCGACTTTTCGCCAATGAGCAGTTCTTC.

V usage is TRBV10-1 and J usage is TRBJ2-5, with D possibly being TRBD2 (5 bases). There are 14 residues in the CDR3. Germline V gene sequence: CDR1 WNHNN, CDR2 SYGVQD (reference sequence). V lost 0 bases, J lost 5 bases, and 10 bases lay in between. CDR3 DNA sequence: TGCGCCAGCAGTGAGTCGAGGGTAGGGGAGACCCAGTACTTC. This gives the protein CASSESRVGETQYF.

The rearrangement links TRBV6-1 to TRBJ1-1; D call uncertain. CDR1 is MNHNS and CDR2 is SASEGT in the germline V gene. The CDR3 is 12 amino acids. Trimming took 6 bases from V and 1 from J, leaving 6 bases between them. The CDR3 loop reads CASRRQNTEAFF. As DNA, the CDR3 is TGTGCCAGCAGACGACAGAACACTGAAGCTTTCTTT.

V gene TRBV14 combines with J gene TRBJ1-5; D not certain. V lost 1 base to trimming and J lost 3 bases, with 4 bases between them. Germline CDR1 is SGHDN and CDR2 is FVKESK. The CDR3 is made up of 13 amino acids. The CDR3: CASSQVANQPQHF. The CDR3 DNA reads as TGTGCCAGCAGCCAAGTAGCCAATCAGCCCCAGCATTTT.

The V and J genes are TRBV19 and TRBJ1-1, with unresolved D. The CDR3 contains 15 residues. The germline CDR1 and CDR2 sequences are LNHDA and SQIVND (reference sequence). V was pared by 4 bases and J by 0 bases, with 12 bases between. CDR3 protein: CASSNNTSMNTEAFF. The DNA for the CDR3 is TGTGCCAGTAGTAATAATACCAGTATGAACACTGAAGCTTTCTTT. The full variable domain, completed using reference TRBV19 and TRBJ1-1, is DGGITQSPKYLFRKEGQNVTLSCEQNLNHDAMYWYRQDPGQGLRLIYYSQIVNDFQKGDIAEGYSVSREKKESFPLTVTSAQKNPTAFYLCASSNNTSMNTEAFFGQGTRLTVV.

On this clone itself: One junction end disagrees with the germline gene, perhaps due to a read error. The chain has TRBV7-9 and TRBJ2-2; D is uncertain. Germline V CDR1 and CDR2: SEHNR, FQNEAQ (reference sequence). This CDR3 has 15 amino acids. CDR3 in amino acids: CSSSFSQTNTGELFF. For the CDR3, the DNA is TGTTCCAGCAGCTTCTCCCAGACGAACACCGGGGAGCTGTTTTTT.

This clone has only a few counts. The rearrangement uses TRBV5-8 and TRBJ2-3; the match to TRBD1 covers 7 bases. This CDR3 region has 15 residues. Germline CDR1 reads SGHTS; CDR2 reads YDEGEE. The V gene end was trimmed by 2 bases and the J gene end by 2 bases; junction bases not matched to a gene: 5. CDR3 DNA sequence: TGTGCCAGCAGCTTACAGGGGAAAATCACAGATACGCAGTATTTT. Its protein is CASSLQGKITDTQYF.

The rearrangement joins TRBV7-6 to TRBJ2-3; D unresolved. Germline V lookup: CDR1 SGHVS, CDR2 FNYEAQ. V lost 4 bases and J lost 7, with 12 bases in between. CDR3 size: 13 residues. The CDR3: CASSSGVGYTQYF. CDR3 DNA sequence: TGTGCCAGCAGCTCCGGAGTCGGGTATACGCAGTATTTT.

The V gene is TRBV19, the J gene TRBJ2-3; 8 bases agree with TRBD2. Germline values: CDR1 LNHDA, CDR2 SQIVND (reference sequence). The CDR3 contains 21 residues. V was pared by 1 base and J by 0 bases, with 18 bases of the junction left unmatched. The CDR3 region is CASSIGRTSGASSSSTDTQYF. The CDR3 DNA reads TGTGCCAGTAGTATAGGTAGAACTAGCGGTGCCTCTAGTTCTAGCACAGATACGCAGTATTTT.

This sequence joins TRBV18 and TRBJ1-1; 7 bases align to TRBD1. The germline CDR1 and CDR2 sequences are KGHSH and LQKENI. After removal of 5 bases from V and 1 base from J, the junction contained 1 base not matched to a gene. The CDR3 sequence is 13 residues long. This chain's CDR3 is CASSGQANTEAFF. The CDR3 region has the DNA TGTGCCAGCTCAGGACAGGCGAACACTGAAGCTTTCTTT.

The chain recombines TRBV11-2 with TRBJ2-7, with a possible D match to TRBD1 (6 bases). V was cut by 5 bases and J by 2 bases, with 13 bases left in between. Per germline, CDR1 SGHAT and CDR2 FQNNGV. The CDR3 loop spans 14 amino acids. CDR3 in DNA: TGTGCCAGCAGCCCGGGACAATACGCCTACGAGCAGTACTTC. This codes for CASSPGQYAYEQYF.

The V and J genes are TRBV6-1 and TRBJ1-5; TRBD1 might be the D (6 bases). CDR3 length equals 15 residues. V dropped 7 bases and J dropped 5 bases, with 18 bases sitting between them. Germline assignment: CDR1 MNHNS and CDR2 SASEGT. The CDR3: CASKPSDSLYQPQHF. Here the CDR3 DNA reads TGTGCCAGCAAACCCTCGGACAGCCTATATCAGCCCCAGCATTTT.

The J gene is TRBJ2-2, the V gene TRBV27; 9 bases are a match to TRBD2. Unmatched junction bases numbered 10, after V lost 6 bases and J lost 2 bases. CDR3 size: 17 residues. Germline V gene sequence: CDR1 MNHEY, CDR2 SMNVEV (reference sequence). This chain's CDR3 is CASRPIAGVFNTGELFF. CDR3 nucleotides: TGTGCCAGCAGGCCTATAGCGGGAGTTTTTAACACCGGGGAGCTGTTTTTT.

This chain joins TRBV6-5 and TRBJ2-7; 9 bases are a match to TRBD1. Germline values: CDR1 MNHEY, CDR2 SVGAGI. The CDR3 covers 15 residues. V lost 6 bases and J lost 4; bases outside the gene matches: 10. Written as DNA, the CDR3 is TGTGCCAGCAGCCCCCAGGGACAGGGTATATACGAGCAGTACTTC. It translates to CASSPQGQGIYEQYF.

This clone came up a few times. The rearrangement uses TRBV14 and TRBJ2-3; tentatively, D is TRBD1 (5 bases). The V gene lost 6 bases and the J gene lost 1 base, with 11 bases spanning the gap. The CDR3 totals 14 residues. CDR1 and CDR2 from the germline V gene are SGHDN and FVKESK. The chain's CDR3 is CASSLVGGTDTQYF. The CDR3 DNA follows: TGTGCCAGCAGTCTCGTAGGGGGCACAGATACGCAGTATTTT.

V gene TRBV5-6 combines with J gene TRBJ2-1; tentative D call: TRBD2 (6 bases). Germline assignment: CDR1 SGHDT and CDR2 YYEEEE. CDR3 length: 16 residues. Trimming shortened V by 0 bases and J by 6 bases, and 16 bases separated the two germline ends. This chain's CDR3 is CASSLELRRDGNEQFF. The CDR3 region has the DNA TGTGCCAGCAGCTTGGAGTTAAGGAGGGATGGCAATGAGCAGTTCTTC.

The chain combines TRBV9 with TRBJ1-4; TRBD1 might be the D (5 bases). This CDR3 has 13 residues. Germline CDR1 and CDR2: SGDLS and YYNGEE. V dropped 2 bases and J dropped 10 bases, with 12 bases sitting between them. The chain's CDR3 is CASSVGTQGKLFF. The CDR3 DNA reads TGTGCCAGCAGCGTCGGGACTCAGGGAAAACTGTTTTTT.

This clone came up once. This chain links TRBV18 with TRBJ2-5; 14 nucleotides match TRBD2. The J call could be wrong; TRBJ2-7 is a better fit for the DNA end. This CDR3 has 16 residues. Germline-derived CDR1 and CDR2 are KGHSH and LQKENI. Here the CDR3 reads CASSPGLAGEVYEQYF. The CDR3 DNA reads as TGTGCCAGCTCACCGGGACTAGCGGGAGAGGTCTACGAGCAGTACTTC.

This rearrangement joins TRBV6-6 to TRBJ2-5, with 8 positions matching TRBD2. This CDR3 comprises 15 residues. From germline, CDR1 is MNHNY and CDR2 SVGAGI (reference sequence). Trimming took 4 bases from V and 2 from J; bases not matched to a gene: 6. The CDR3 spells CASSSAIAGQETQYF. The CDR3, as DNA: TGTGCCAGCAGTTCGGCGATAGCGGGACAAGAGACCCAGTACTTC.

The chain uses TRBV4-1 and TRBJ1-1; no reliable D call. Per germline, CDR1 MGHRA and CDR2 YSYEKL. The CDR3 runs 15 residues. Trimming removed 1 base from V and 0 bases from J, with 9 bases in between. CDR3 sequence (DNA): TGCGCCAGCAGCCAAGCATCTCGGGTGAACACTGAAGCTTTCTTT. It specifies CASSQASRVNTEAFF.

The chain has TRBV28 and TRBJ2-7; D might be TRBD1 (6 bases). The CDR3 is 13 amino acids. The germline V gene encodes CDR1 MDHEN and CDR2 SYDVKM. Trimming removed 9 bases at V and 2 bases at J, with 14 bases between. The CDR3 reads CASAPTGTYEQYF. In DNA, the CDR3 is TGTGCCAGTGCTCCAACAGGGACCTACGAGCAGTACTTC.

The chain couples TRBV5-1 to TRBJ2-7; 9 nucleotides align to TRBD2. The CDR3 consists of 13 residues. The germline gives CDR1 SGHRS, CDR2 YFSETQ. Trimming at V came to 7 bases and at J to 2 bases, leaving 4 bases not matched to a gene. CDR3 loop: CASRTSATYEQYF. CDR3 nucleotide sequence: TGCGCCAGCCGGACTAGCGCAACCTACGAGCAGTACTTC. The complete variable domain, with remaining parts taken from reference TRBV5-1 and TRBJ2-7, reads KAGVTQTPRYLIKTRGQQVTLSCSPISGHRSVSWYQQTPGQGLQFLFEYFSETQRNKGNFPGRFSGRQFSNSRSEMNVSTLELGDSALYLCASRTSATYEQYFGPGTRLTVT.

This clone is a singleton in its sample. This chain links TRBV6-1 with TRBJ1-3, with a weak D call TRBD1 (5 bases). The CDR3 runs to 17 residues. Per the germline V gene, CDR1 is MNHNS and CDR2 is SASEGT. V shed 1 base and J shed 3 bases, with 16 bases lying between them. CDR3 bases: TGTGCCAGCAGTGAAGAAGTGGGGCGCGCCTTTGGAAACACCATATATTTT. Protein sequence: CASSEEVGRAFGNTIYF.

The genes are TRBV5-5 and TRBJ1-6; 9 bases map to TRBD1. Germline CDR1 reads SGHKS; CDR2 reads YYEKEE (reference sequence). CDR3 length: 14 residues. The trim removed 3 bases at V and 7 bases at J, leaving 2 bases unmatched. CDR3 DNA sequence: TGTGCCAGCAGCTCCGGACAGGGGAATTCACCCCTCCACTTT. Encoded protein: CASSSGQGNSPLHF.

This chain uses TRBV6-5 with TRBJ2-1, with 11 bases matching TRBD2. The germline gives CDR1 MNHEY, CDR2 SVGAGI. The CDR3 sequence is 15 residues long. J was trimmed by 2 bases and V by 4 bases; bases with no gene match: 1. CDR3 nucleotide sequence: TGTGCCAGCAGTTCACTAGCGGGAGCCTACAATGAGCAGTTCTTC. Protein: CASSSLAGAYNEQFF.

The chain couples TRBV6-6 to TRBJ2-7; TRBD1 aligns across 12 bases. This CDR3 is 12 amino acids long. V shed 7 bases, J shed 6 bases, and the junction held 1 base outside the gene matches. Germline CDR1 MNHNY, CDR2 SVGAGI (reference sequence). CDR3 sequence (DNA): TGTGCCAGCACGGGACAGGGGGCCGAGCAGTACTTC. Translating gives CASTGQGAEQYF.

The V and J genes are TRBV28 and TRBJ1-2; D is unclear. The V gene lost 3 bases and the J gene lost 13 bases, with 15 bases spanning the gap. Germline V lookup: CDR1 MDHEN, CDR2 SYDVKM. CDR3 length: 12 amino acids. CDR3 protein: CASSLLHGRSTF. Here the CDR3 DNA reads TGTGCCAGCAGTTTGTTACACGGGAGATCCACCTTC.